The present T cell receptor beta chain was sequenced within a study of neurological immune-mediated disorders. From the 5' RACE reads, TCRdb called clonotypes with MiXCR, one entry per CDR3 protein. The sample lists approximately 70,000 distinct CDR3 sequences; 3.5% to 5% were seen once. Ten or more counts support this clonotype. V lost 3 bases to trimming and J lost 7 bases; unmatched junction nucleotides: 11. Germline V gene lookup returns CDR1 MGHRA and CDR2 YSYEKL. The CDR3 has 16 amino acids. The sample was PBMCs. The chain employs TRBV4-1 and TRBJ2-1, with 8 bases fitting TRBD2. The receptor's source is a man aged 25-45 years with multiple sclerosis. CDR3 protein: CASSHPQSGGRNEQFF. The CDR3 nucleotides read TGCGCCAGCAGCCACCCCCAGAGCGGGGGTAGAAATGAGCAGTTCTTC.